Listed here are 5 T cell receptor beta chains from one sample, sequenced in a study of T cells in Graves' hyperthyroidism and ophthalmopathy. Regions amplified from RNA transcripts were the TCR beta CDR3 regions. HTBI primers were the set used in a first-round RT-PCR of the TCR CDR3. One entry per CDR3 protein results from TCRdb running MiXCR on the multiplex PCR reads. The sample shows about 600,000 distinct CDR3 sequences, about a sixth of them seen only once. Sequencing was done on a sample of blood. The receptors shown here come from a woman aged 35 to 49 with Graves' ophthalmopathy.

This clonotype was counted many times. CDR3 in amino acids: CSAPRGGSSYNEQFF. The CDR3 nucleotides read TGCAGTGCTCCCCGTGGTGGAAGCTCCTACAATGAGCAGTTCTTC. This chain joins TRBV20-1 and TRBJ2-1; D not certain. Between the trimmed V and J ends, which lost 5 bases and 0 bases, there was a span of 14 bases. CDR3 length equals 15 residues. Germline V CDR1 and CDR2: DFQATT, SNEGSKA (reference sequence).

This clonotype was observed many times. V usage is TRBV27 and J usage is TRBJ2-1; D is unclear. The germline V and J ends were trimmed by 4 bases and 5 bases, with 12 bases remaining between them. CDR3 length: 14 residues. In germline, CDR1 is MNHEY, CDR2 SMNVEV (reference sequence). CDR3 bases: TGTGCCAGCAGTTCGGCCCGAACAGACAATGAGCAGTTCTTC. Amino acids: CASSSARTDNEQFF.

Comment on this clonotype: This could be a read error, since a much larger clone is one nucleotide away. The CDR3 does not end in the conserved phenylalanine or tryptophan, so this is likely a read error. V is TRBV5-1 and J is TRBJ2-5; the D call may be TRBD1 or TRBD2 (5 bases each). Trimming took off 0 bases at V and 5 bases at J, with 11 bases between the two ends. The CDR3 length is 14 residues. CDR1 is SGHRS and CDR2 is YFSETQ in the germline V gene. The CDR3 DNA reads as TGCGCCAGCAGCTTGGACGGGGCCTGGGAGACCCAGTACCTC. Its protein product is CASSLDGAWETQYL.

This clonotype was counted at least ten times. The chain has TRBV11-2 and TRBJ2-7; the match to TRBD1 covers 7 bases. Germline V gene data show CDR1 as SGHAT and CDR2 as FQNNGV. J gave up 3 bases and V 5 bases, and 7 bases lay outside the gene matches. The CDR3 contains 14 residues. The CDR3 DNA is TGTGCCAGCAGCCATCCAGGGGGTTACTACGAGCAGTACTTC. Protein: CASSHPGGYYEQYF.

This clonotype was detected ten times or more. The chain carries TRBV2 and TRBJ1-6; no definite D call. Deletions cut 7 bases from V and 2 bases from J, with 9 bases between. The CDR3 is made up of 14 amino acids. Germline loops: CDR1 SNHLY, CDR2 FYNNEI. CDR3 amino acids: CASMALPYNSPLHF. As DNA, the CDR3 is TGTGCCAGCATGGCGTTGCCCTATAATTCACCCCTCCACTTT. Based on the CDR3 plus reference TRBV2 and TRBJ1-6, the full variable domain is EPEVTQTPSHQVTQMGQEVILRCVPISNHLYFYWYRQILGQKVEFLVSFYNNEISEKSEIFDDQFSVERPDGSNFTLKIRSTKLEDSAMYFCASMALPYNSPLHFGNGTRLTVT.